This T cell receptor beta chain appears in the sequencing data of a study of long-term antiretroviral therapy in people with HIV (dated by TCRdb to 2022 to 2024). With respect to the entire study: Collection of the earliest samples took place about a decade ahead of the 2015 WHO recommendation for immediate ART, at a time when ART was typically delayed until CD4 counts fell. Whether ART initiation and durable HIV suppression were associated with changes in peripheral blood TRB repertoire composition and diversity was tested in a retrospective serial study. A total of over 150 cryopreserved PBMC samples came from a few dozen adults with confirmed HIV infection and were collected serially over a mean of roughly 6 years (range 1-12). About a third of the roughly 30 participants with HIV were female. No cross-contamination during QIAcube processing turned up in test extractions that ran a monoclonal T-cell line alongside 25 to 35 polyclonal samples. The paper as a whole reports these results and caveats: Unsorted PBMC were profiled instead of sorted CD4+ and CD8+ T cells because pre-ART samples had limited cell numbers. Inferences about post-ART repertoire changes were limited because no data were available on ART adherence, viral resistance or therapy changes. Because PBMC availability was limited, only the TCR beta chain was sequenced, with no alpha chain pairing. Expanded TRB clones identified before ART initiation dominated the repertoire at all time points, although this dominance fluctuated and declined in many PLHIV after ART. The samples span the years 2004 to 2017, and the ART regimens used at that time may not be as effective as current regimens. Starting ART was linked to a significant rise in TRB diversity, yet even after long-term ART the diversity remained significantly lower than in transplant donor controls. Compared with controls, HIV repertoires had narrower CDR3 length ranges, and the network structure pointed to an antigen-experienced repertoire that shifted only slightly toward naive after ART.

The V end loses 0 bases and the J end loses 6 bases, and a stretch of 12 bases separates them. The germline V gene supplies CDR1 LGHNA and CDR2 YNFKEQ. Taken from cysteine to phenylalanine, the CDR3 has 15 residues. Only CDR3 DNA remains: 45 bases, in frame from the first base. Inclusion was restricted to participants for whom at least one PBMC sample before ART initiation and at least two post-ART samples were available. All participants with HIV were treated in the United States of America. Before DNA extraction, cryopreserved samples containing roughly 0.9-10 million PBMC were thawed and washed. At the time of the earliest PBMC sample, participants with HIV were aged between roughly 20 and 54 years. Per participant, PBMC samples came from 1-4 timepoints prior to ART initiation and 2-8 timepoints following ART initiation, for a median of 7 samples. Serial HIV viral load, CD4+ T-cell count, ART history and demographic data were obtained for every participant. A Qiagen kit on a QIAcube was used to extract genomic DNA from unsorted PBMC, with samples processed in batches of 12.

The immunoSEQ hsTCRB v3.0 assay was used at survey level resolution for TRB variable region sequencing. The targeted TRB sequencing depth was roughly 40,000-55,000 T-cell genomes per sample. TRB libraries were pooled and sequenced on an Illumina MiSeq using a v3 150-cycle kit. Under the source paper's analysis protocol: Repertoire analysis was run in R within a reproducible Nextflow workflow that covered QC, data transformation and analysis. LymphoSeq2, an R package for exploring AIRR-Seq data, was used to implement the custom analyses. A handful of samples yielding fewer than 5000 total TRB sequences were excluded, leaving 150 to 200 analyzed HIV repertoires. Of the approximately 190 retained HIV repertoires, approximately 60 were collected before and more than 120 after ART initiation. Each repertoire was downsampled to 5000 TRB nucleotide sequences, and summary statistics were averaged across 100 downsampling iterations. Only TRB sequences with CDR3 regions of at least seven amino acids were retained for analysis. Two measures captured diversity: a Shannon entropy-derived clonality score and the Gini coefficient. Repertoire networks linked the top 5000 CDR3 amino acid sequences whenever two sequences differed by an edit distance of one. For TRB CDR3 amino acid sequences, GLIPH2 was used to predict antigen specificity groups and MHC restriction. To flag known associations with CMV, EBV, HIV or tissue antigens, CDR3 amino acid sequences were compared against VDJdb and McPAS-TCR. Pre-ART, post-ART and control groups were compared with Wilcoxon signed-rank tests and Holm-Bonferroni correction. Held by TCRdb, this immuneACCESS table contains in-frame sequences only and omits some clones. Under half of the omission traces to an unresolved V gene where checked; the cause of the rest is unknown. The DNA was the basis for D and trimming; V, J and clone size are from that table. This sample holds just under 35,000 clones; roughly 84% were observed only once. 4.8% of the sample is taken by the ten largest.

Notes on this clone: What this receptor recognizes is not known. No per-base quality is available; no much larger clone lies one base away.

This TCR was recovered from a woman aged 25 to 39 with HIV. The specimen comprised unsorted PBMCs, sampled approximately 2.7 years before starting antiretroviral therapy. The rearranged chain carries TRBV4-2 and TRBJ2-1; the D gene is perhaps TRBD1, on 6 matching bases. The CDR3 region: CASSQDGTGPNEQFF. The DNA is TGTGCCAGCAGCCAAGATGGAACAGGGCCCAATGAGCAGTTCTTC.